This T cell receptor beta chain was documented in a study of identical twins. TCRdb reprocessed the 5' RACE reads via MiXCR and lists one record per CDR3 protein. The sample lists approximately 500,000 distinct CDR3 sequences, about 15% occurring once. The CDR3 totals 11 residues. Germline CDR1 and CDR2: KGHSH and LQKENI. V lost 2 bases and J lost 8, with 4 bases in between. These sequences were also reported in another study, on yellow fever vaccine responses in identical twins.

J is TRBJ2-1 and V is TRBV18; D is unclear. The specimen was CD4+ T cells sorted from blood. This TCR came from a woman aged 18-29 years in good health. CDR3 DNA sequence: TGTGCCAGCTCACCATATGATGAGCAGTTCTTC. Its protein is CASSPYDEQFF.